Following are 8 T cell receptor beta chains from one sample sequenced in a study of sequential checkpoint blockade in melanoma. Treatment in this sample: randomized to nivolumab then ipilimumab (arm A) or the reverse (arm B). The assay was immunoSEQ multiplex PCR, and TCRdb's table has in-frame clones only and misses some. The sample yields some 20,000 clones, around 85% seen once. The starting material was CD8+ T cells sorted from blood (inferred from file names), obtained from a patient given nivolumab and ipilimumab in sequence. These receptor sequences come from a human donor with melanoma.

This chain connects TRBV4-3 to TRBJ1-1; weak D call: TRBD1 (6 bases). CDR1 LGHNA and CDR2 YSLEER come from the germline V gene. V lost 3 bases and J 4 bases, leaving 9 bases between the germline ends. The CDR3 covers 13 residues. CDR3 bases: TGCGCCAGCAGCCAGGGGGCTGTCACTGAAGCTTTCTTT. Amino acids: CASSQGAVTEAFF.

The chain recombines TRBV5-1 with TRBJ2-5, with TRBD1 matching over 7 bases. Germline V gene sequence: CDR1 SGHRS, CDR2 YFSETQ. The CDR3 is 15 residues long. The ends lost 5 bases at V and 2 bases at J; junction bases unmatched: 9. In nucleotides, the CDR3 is TGCGCCAGCAGACCGGGACAGACCCTGCAAGAGACCCAGTACTTC. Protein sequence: CASRPGQTLQETQYF.

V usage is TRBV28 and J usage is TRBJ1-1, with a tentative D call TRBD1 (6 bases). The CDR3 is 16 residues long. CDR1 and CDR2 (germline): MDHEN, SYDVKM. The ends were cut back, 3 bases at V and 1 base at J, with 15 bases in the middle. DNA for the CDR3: TGTGCCAGCAGTTTTCCGCACTCGACAGGGAACACTGAAGCTTTCTTT. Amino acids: CASSFPHSTGNTEAFF.

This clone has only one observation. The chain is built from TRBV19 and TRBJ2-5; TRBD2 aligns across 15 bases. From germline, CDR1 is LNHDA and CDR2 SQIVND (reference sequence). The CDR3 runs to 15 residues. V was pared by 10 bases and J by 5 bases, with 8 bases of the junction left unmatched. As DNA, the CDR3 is TGTGCCAATAGGACTAGCGGGAGGGCCCGGGAGACCCAGTACTTC. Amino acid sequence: CANRTSGRARETQYF.

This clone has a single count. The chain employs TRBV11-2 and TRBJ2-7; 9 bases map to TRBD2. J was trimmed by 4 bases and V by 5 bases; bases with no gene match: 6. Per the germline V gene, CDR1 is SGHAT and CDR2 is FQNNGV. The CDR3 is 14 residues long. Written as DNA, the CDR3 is TGTGCCAGCAGCATTAGCGGGGGAGGTTACGAGCAGTACTTC. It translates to CASSISGGGYEQYF.

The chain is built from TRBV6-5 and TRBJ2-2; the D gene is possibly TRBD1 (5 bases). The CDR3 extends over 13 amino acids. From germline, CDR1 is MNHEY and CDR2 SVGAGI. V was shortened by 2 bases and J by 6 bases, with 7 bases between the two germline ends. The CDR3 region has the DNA TGTGCCAGCAGTTACGCAGGGTCCGGGGAGCTGTTTTTT. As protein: CASSYAGSGELFF.

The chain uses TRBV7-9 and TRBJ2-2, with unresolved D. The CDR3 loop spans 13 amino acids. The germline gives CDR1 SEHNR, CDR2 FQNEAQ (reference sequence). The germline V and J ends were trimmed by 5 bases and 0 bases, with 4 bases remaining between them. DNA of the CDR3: TGTGCCAGCAGCGTCGCGAACACCGGGGAGCTGTTTTTT. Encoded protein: CASSVANTGELFF.

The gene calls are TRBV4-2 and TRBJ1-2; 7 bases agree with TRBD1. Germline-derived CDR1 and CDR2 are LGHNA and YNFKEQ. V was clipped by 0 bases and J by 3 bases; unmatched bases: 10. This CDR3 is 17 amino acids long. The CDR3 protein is CASSQDPRGRHDYGYTF. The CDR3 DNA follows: TGTGCCAGCAGCCAAGATCCGAGGGGGCGGCATGACTATGGCTACACCTTC.